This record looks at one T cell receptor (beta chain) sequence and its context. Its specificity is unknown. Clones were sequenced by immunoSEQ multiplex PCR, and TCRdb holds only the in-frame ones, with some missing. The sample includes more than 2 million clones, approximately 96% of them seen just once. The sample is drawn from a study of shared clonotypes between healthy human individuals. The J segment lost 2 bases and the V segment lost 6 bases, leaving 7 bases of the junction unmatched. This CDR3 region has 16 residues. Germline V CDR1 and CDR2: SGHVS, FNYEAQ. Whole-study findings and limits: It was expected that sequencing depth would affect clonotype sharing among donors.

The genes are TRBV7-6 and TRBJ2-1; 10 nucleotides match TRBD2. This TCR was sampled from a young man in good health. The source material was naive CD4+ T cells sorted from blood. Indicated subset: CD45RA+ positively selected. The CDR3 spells CASSKELAGTYNEQFF. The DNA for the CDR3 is TGTGCCAGCAGTAAAGAACTAGCGGGGACCTACAATGAGCAGTTCTTC.